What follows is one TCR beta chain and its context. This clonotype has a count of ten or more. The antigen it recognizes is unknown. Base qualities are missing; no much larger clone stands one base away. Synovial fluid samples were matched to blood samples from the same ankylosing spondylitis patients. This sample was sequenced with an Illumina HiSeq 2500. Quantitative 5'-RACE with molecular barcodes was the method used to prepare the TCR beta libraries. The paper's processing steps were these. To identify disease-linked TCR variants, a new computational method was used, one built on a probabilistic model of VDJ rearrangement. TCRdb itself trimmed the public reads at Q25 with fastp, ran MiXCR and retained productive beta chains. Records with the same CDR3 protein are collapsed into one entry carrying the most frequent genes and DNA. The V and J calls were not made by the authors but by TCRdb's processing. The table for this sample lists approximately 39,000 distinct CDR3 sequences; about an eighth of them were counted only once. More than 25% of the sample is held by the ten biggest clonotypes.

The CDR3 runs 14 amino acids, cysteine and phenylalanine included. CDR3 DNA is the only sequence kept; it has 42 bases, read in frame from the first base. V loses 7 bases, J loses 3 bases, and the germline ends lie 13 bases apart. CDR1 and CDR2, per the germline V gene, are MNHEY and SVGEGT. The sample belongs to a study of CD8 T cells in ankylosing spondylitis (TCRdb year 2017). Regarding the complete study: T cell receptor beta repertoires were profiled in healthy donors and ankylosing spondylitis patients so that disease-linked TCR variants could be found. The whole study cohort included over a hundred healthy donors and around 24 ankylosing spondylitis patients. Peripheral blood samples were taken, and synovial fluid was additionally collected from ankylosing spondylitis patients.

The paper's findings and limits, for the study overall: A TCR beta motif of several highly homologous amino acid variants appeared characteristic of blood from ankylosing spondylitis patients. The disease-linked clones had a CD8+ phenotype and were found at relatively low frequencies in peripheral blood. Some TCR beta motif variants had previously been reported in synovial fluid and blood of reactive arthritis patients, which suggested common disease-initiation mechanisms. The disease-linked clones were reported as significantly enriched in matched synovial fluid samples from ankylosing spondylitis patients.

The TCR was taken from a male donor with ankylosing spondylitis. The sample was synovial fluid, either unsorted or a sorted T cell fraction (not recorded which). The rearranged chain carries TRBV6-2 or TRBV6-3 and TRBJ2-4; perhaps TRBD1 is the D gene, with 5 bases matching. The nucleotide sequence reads TGTGCCAGCAACGGTGGACATAGCAAAAACATTCAGTACTTC. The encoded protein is CASNGGHSKNIQYF.